This entry lists 6 T cell receptor beta chains sequenced from one sample in a study of blood T cell repertoires in COVID-19. The protocol was immunoSEQ multiplex PCR, while the TCRdb copy is restricted to in-frame clones and leaves out a portion. The sample lists roughly 60,000 clones; approximately 92% were seen once. The source material was peripheral blood. The receptors come from a woman aged 80 or over with active COVID-19.

V is TRBV15 and J is TRBJ2-1, with D possibly TRBD2 on 5 matching bases. Trimming took off 3 bases at V and 4 bases at J, with 10 bases between the two ends. The germline V gene encodes CDR1 LNHNV and CDR2 YYDKDF (reference sequence). The CDR3 is 14 amino acids. The CDR3 spells CATSSLGEYNEQFF. CDR3 nucleotides: TGTGCCACCAGCAGCCTGGGAGAATACAATGAGCAGTTCTTC.

The V call is TRBV6-4, the J call TRBJ2-1; 9 nucleotides align to TRBD2. With 3 bases clipped from V and 2 bases from J, the junction kept 2 bases outside the gene matches. The CDR3 is 15 residues long. The germline CDR1 and CDR2 sequences are MRHNA and SNTAGT. The CDR3 nucleotides read TGTGCCAGCAGTGATAGCGGGAGCCCCTACAATGAGCAGTTCTTC. Translating gives CASSDSGSPYNEQFF.

The CDR3 spells CASSSELAGDPEQFF. The DNA of the CDR3 is TGTGCCAGCAGTTCAGAACTAGCGGGAGATCCGGAGCAGTTCTTC. The chain links TRBV6-5 to TRBJ2-1; 11 bases map to TRBD2. This CDR3 comprises 15 residues. Per the germline V gene, CDR1 is MNHEY and CDR2 is SVGAGI. V shed 4 bases and J 10 bases; nucleotides not matched to a gene: 9.

The chain uses TRBV5-1 and TRBJ2-3; no clear D. This CDR3 region has 14 residues. Trimming shortened V by 4 bases and J by 6 bases, and 15 bases separated the two germline ends. CDR1 is SGHRS, CDR2 YFSETQ, per germline. CDR3 region: CASSPQVPVDTQYF. The CDR3 bases are TGCGCCAGCAGCCCGCAAGTCCCGGTGGATACGCAGTATTTT. The entire variable domain, with the rest obtained from reference TRBV5-1 and TRBJ2-3, is as follows: KAGVTQTPRYLIKTRGQQVTLSCSPISGHRSVSWYQQTPGQGLQFLFEYFSETQRNKGNFPGRFSGRQFSNSRSEMNVSTLELGDSALYLCASSPQVPVDTQYFGPGTRLTVL.

The chain employs TRBV28 and TRBJ1-1; TRBD1 agrees at 7 bases. The CDR3 totals 15 residues. After removal of 2 bases from V and 0 bases from J, the junction contained 3 bases not matched to a gene. Germline V gene lookup returns CDR1 MDHEN and CDR2 SYDVKM. CDR3 in DNA: TGTGCCAGCAGTTTAGCGGGACAGCTGAACACTGAAGCTTTCTTT. Protein product: CASSLAGQLNTEAFF.

The chain joins TRBV24-1 to TRBJ1-3, with D maybe TRBD1 (6 bases). The CDR3 runs 16 residues. The germline V gene has CDR1 KGHDR and CDR2 SFDVKD. V was clipped by 1 base and J by 4 bases, with 13 bases between them. The CDR3: CATSDFARGFGNTIYF. The DNA of the CDR3 is TGTGCCACCAGTGATTTCGCCAGGGGATTCGGAAACACCATATATTTT.